This T cell receptor beta chain was obtained from a study of shared clonotypes between healthy human individuals. Study outcomes and limitations: Non-shared clonotypes had lower generation probabilities than clonotypes shared by all four sorted-subset donors.

To note about this clone: Its antigen is currently unknown.

TCRdb keeps only in-frame clones here, not all; method: immunoSEQ multiplex PCR. The sample records around 1.9 million clones, about 94% being singletons. The germline V gene has CDR1 MNHEY and CDR2 SMNVEV (reference sequence). The CDR3 has 16 residues. The V end was cut by 5 bases, the J end by 1 base, with 17 bases between. Naive CD8 cells lacked CD45RO and underwent positive selection for CCR7, leaving out terminally differentiated effector memory CD45RA+ cells. The TCR originated in a man between 18 and 35 years old in good health. Some clones in this sample may be carry-over from other donors' samples. The chain is built from TRBV27 and TRBJ1-1, with D perhaps matching TRBD1 (5 bases). The specimen was naive CD8+ T cells from PBMCs. The CDR3 loop reads CASSPSRGEENTEAFF. The CDR3 nucleotides are TGTGCCAGCAGTCCGTCAAGGGGAGAGGAGAACACTGAAGCTTTCTTT.